Listed below are T cell receptor beta chains from one sample, sequenced in a study of T-cell memory formation after mild COVID-19. TCRdb re-called the 5' RACE reads through MiXCR, storing one row per CDR3 protein. In the table there are roughly 370,000 distinct CDR3 sequences, 16% of which are singletons. Sequencing was performed on PBMCs or a T cell subset sorted from them (not recorded which). All receptors come from a man aged 18 to 29 who had mild COVID-19 (a few samples of this study predate the infection). Cell type and time point are not known. The CDR3 runs from the conserved cysteine through the conserved F or W. D genes are given only for firm matches. Rows give clone size only sometimes, using once, few, many, or a class for an expanded clone.

d_call	clone_size	j_call	v_call	cdr3_aa	cdr3_nt
.	few	TRBJ1-6	TRBV4-3	CASSQASGAYNSPLHF	TGCGCCAGCAGCCAAGCGTCCGGGGCCTATAATTCACCCCTCCACTTT
.	.	TRBJ1-5	TRBV6-5	CASSYHGSNQPQHF	TGTGCCAGCAGTTACCACGGGAGCAATCAGCCCCAGCATTTT
.	.	TRBJ1-2	TRBV29-1	CSVSGNYGYTF	TGCAGCGTGTCGGGGAACTATGGCTACACCTTC
TRBD1	.	TRBJ1-5	TRBV2	CASSEATGAGQPQHF	TGTGCCAGCAGTGAGGCGACAGGGGCTGGTCAGCCCCAGCATTTT
.	few	TRBJ2-5	TRBV7-2	CASSSQWSETQYF	TGTGCCAGCAGCTCCCAGTGGTCTGAGACCCAGTACTTC
TRBD2	.	TRBJ2-1	TRBV7-2	CASSSLRLAGTTLKAYNEQFF	TGTGCCAGCAGCTCCCTACGACTAGCGGGAACGACCCTCAAGGCCTACAATGAGCAGTTCTTC
.	few	TRBJ1-2	TRBV7-9	CASSLAGRNGYTF	TGTGCCAGCAGCTTAGCCGGACGGAATGGCTACACCTTC
TRBD1	few	TRBJ1-2	TRBV6-5	CASSYRQGDNYGYTF	TGTGCCAGCAGTTACCGACAGGGAGACAACTATGGCTACACCTTC
.	.	TRBJ1-5	TRBV3-1	CASSQHQNQPQHF	TGTGCCAGCAGCCAACATCAGAATCAGCCCCAGCATTTT
.	.	TRBJ2-3	TRBV5-1	CASSLNRLTDTQYF	TGCGCCAGCAGCTTAAACCGGCTCACAGATACGCAGTATTTT
.	few	TRBJ1-5	TRBV7-6	CASSFYAGNQPQHF	TGTGCCAGCAGCTTCTATGCGGGAAATCAGCCCCAGCATTTT
TRBD2	few	TRBJ2-3	TRBV28	CATYSGATTDTQYF	TGTGCCACTTATAGCGGGGCGACCACAGATACGCAGTATTTT
.	.	TRBJ2-1	TRBV19	CASSVSGGDSSYNEQFF	TGTGCCAGTAGTGTCAGTGGTGGGGATAGCTCCTACAATGAGCAGTTCTTC
.	few	TRBJ2-3	TRBV5-4	CASSPRRGPSTDTQYF	TGTGCCAGCAGCCCCCGGCGGGGACCAAGCACAGATACGCAGTATTTT
.	.	TRBJ1-3	TRBV7-2	CASGWGLGNTIYF	TGTGCCAGCGGCTGGGGGCTTGGAAACACCATATATTTT
.	few	TRBJ2-6	TRBV5-4	CASSSLHDSGANVLTF	TGTGCCAGCAGTAGCTTACATGACTCTGGGGCCAACGTCCTGACTTTC
.	few	TRBJ2-1	TRBV5-4	CASSLSLAEQFF	TGTGCCAGCAGCTTGAGCTTAGCGGAGCAGTTCTTC
.	.	TRBJ2-3	TRBV27	CASSLSTHTDTQYF	TGTGCCAGCAGTTTATCGACCCACACAGATACGCAGTATTTT
TRBD2	few	TRBJ2-5	TRBV7-2	CASSLVGSGVETQYF	TGTGCCAGCAGCTTAGTGGGTAGCGGGGTGGAGACCCAGTACTTC
.	.	TRBJ2-7	TRBV7-8	CASSLTAGIYEQYF	TGTGCCAGCAGCTTAACCGCGGGGATATACGAGCAGTACTTC
.	.	TRBJ2-1	TRBV7-8	CASSLGSVTVPNEQFF	TGTGCCAGCAGCTTAGGGAGTGTTACAGTACCCAATGAGCAGTTCTTC
TRBD1	.	TRBJ1-2	TRBV10-3	CAISDPTGNSGYTF	TGTGCCATCAGTGACCCGACAGGGAATAGTGGCTACACCTTC
TRBD2	.	TRBJ2-2	TRBV4-3	CASSRTSLSNTGELFF	TGCGCCAGCAGCAGGACTAGCCTATCGAACACCGGGGAGCTGTTTTTT
.	.	TRBJ2-5	TRBV7-2	CASSLGLLGVGETQYF	TGTGCCAGCAGCTTAGGGCTCTTGGGTGTGGGCGAGACCCAGTACTTC
.	.	TRBJ1-5	TRBV24-1	CATSGDLGKPQHF	TGTGCCACCAGCGGCGACCTAGGTAAGCCCCAGCATTTT
.	few	TRBJ1-3	TRBV7-2	CASSLPSRGSGNTIYF	TGTGCCAGCAGTCTACCTTCGAGGGGATCTGGAAACACCATATATTTT
.	few	TRBJ2-3	TRBV21-1	CASSKSGQGDTDTQYF	TGTGCCAGCAGCAAATCCGGCCAGGGGGACACAGATACGCAGTATTTT
TRBD2	few	TRBJ2-1	TRBV12-3/TRBV12-4	CASSSGGLAYNEQFF	TGTGCCAGCAGTAGCGGGGGGCTTGCCTACAATGAGCAGTTCTTC
.	few	TRBJ2-7	TRBV20-1	CSARQGYEQYF	TGCAGTGCTAGACAGGGCTACGAGCAGTACTTC
TRBD1	.	TRBJ1-2	TRBV12-3/TRBV12-4	CASSPNPSGQGFGYTF	TGTGCCAGCAGTCCAAATCCGTCGGGACAGGGTTTTGGCTACACCTTC
.	.	TRBJ2-3	TRBV4-3	CASSQDGKADTQYF	TGCGCCAGCAGCCAAGATGGAAAAGCAGATACGCAGTATTTT
.	.	TRBJ2-2	TRBV5-6	CASSLGSYTGELFF	TGTGCCAGCAGCTTGGGGTCGTACACCGGGGAGCTGTTTTTT
TRBD1	few	TRBJ2-1	TRBV12-3/TRBV12-4	CASSPGPGQYNEQFF	TGTGCCAGCAGTCCAGGACCGGGACAGTACAATGAGCAGTTCTTC
TRBD2	few	TRBJ2-1	TRBV5-1	CASSVGPVGGNYNEQFF	TGCGCCAGCAGCGTGGGACCAGTGGGGGGGAACTACAATGAGCAGTTCTTC
.	.	TRBJ2-3	TRBV5-1	CASSLEDGGSTDTQYF	TGCGCCAGCAGCTTGGAGGATGGGGGTAGCACAGATACGCAGTATTTT
.	.	TRBJ1-5	TRBV6-1	CASSSYIGGGQPQHF	TGTGCCAGCAGTTCCTATATTGGGGGAGGGCAGCCCCAGCATTTT
.	once	TRBJ1-5	TRBV5-1	CASSPDGGDQPQHF	TGCGCCAGCAGCCCGGACGGGGGTGATCAGCCCCAGCATTTT
TRBD1	.	TRBJ1-2	TRBV12-3/TRBV12-4	CASRSGTGVLYGYTF	TGTGCCAGCAGATCCGGGACAGGGGTCCTCTATGGCTACACCTTC
.	few	TRBJ1-1	TRBV11-2	CASSFIVGQKNTEAFF	TGTGCCAGCAGCTTTATAGTAGGGCAGAAGAACACTGAAGCTTTCTTT
TRBD2	few	TRBJ2-3	TRBV5-4	CASSLVAGDTDTQYF	TGTGCCAGCAGCTTGGTAGCGGGGGACACAGATACGCAGTATTTT
.	.	TRBJ1-1	TRBV7-9	CASTLQGEDTEAFF	TGTGCCAGCACCTTGCAGGGCGAGGACACTGAAGCTTTCTTT
.	.	TRBJ1-3	TRBV6-6	CASSPGGLRSGNTIYF	TGTGCCAGCAGTCCGGGAGGTTTGCGCTCTGGAAACACCATATATTTT
.	many	TRBJ2-6	TRBV9	CASSVTGGPSGANVLTF	TGTGCCAGCAGCGTAACCGGGGGGCCCTCTGGGGCCAACGTCCTGACTTTC
.	many	TRBJ2-3	TRBV4-3	CASSDSVGQPTDTQYF	TGCGCCAGCAGCGATTCAGTAGGGCAACCCACAGATACGCAGTATTTT
TRBD2	few	TRBJ2-3	TRBV12-3/TRBV12-4	CATRGGGGLDTQYF	TGTGCCACCCGAGGCGGGGGAGGACTGGATACGCAGTATTTT
.	.	TRBJ2-3	TRBV20-1	CSASRGLSTDTQYF	TGCAGTGCTAGTCGGGGGCTGTCCACAGATACGCAGTATTTT
TRBD1	.	TRBJ2-7	TRBV7-9	CASSSLPGQGNDEQYF	TGTGCCAGCAGCTCCCTCCCGGGACAGGGGAACGACGAGCAGTACTTC
.	.	TRBJ1-4	TRBV7-8	CASQRANEKLFF	TGTGCCAGCCAGAGGGCTAATGAAAAACTGTTTTTT
TRBD1	few	TRBJ1-2	TRBV7-8	CASSLGDRGHYGYTF	TGTGCCAGCAGCTTAGGGGACAGGGGGCACTATGGCTACACCTTC
.	.	TRBJ2-1	TRBV16	CASSQDGGRGYNEQFF	TGTGCCAGCAGCCAAGACGGTGGTCGGGGGTACAATGAGCAGTTCTTC
TRBD2	few	TRBJ2-1	TRBV5-5	CASSLERGALREQFF	TGTGCCAGCAGCTTGGAGCGGGGGGCCCTAAGGGAGCAGTTCTTC
.	.	TRBJ1-1	TRBV12-3/TRBV12-4	CASTLLRETEAFF	TGTGCCAGCACGCTCCTCCGGGAGACTGAAGCTTTCTTT
.	.	TRBJ2-3	TRBV29-1	CSVDAVASAARSTQYF	TGCAGCGTGGACGCCGTCGCTAGCGCCGCCCGGAGTACGCAGTATTTT